The 24 T cell receptor beta chains below were found in one sample sequenced in a study of blood T cell repertoires in COVID-19. Profiling relied on immunoSEQ multiplex PCR, and the TCRdb table lists in-frame clones only, not all of them. The table shows 150,000 to 200,000 clones, with 81% occurring only once. The sample was peripheral blood. Source of these receptors: a woman of 80 years or more with COVID-19, enrolled during active disease.

This CDR3 reads CASSYGGGNEQFF. The CDR3 DNA is TGTGCCAGCAGTTACGGGGGGGGGAATGAGCAGTTCTTC. The chain employs TRBV6-2 or TRBV6-3 and TRBJ2-1; 7 positions match TRBD2. This CDR3 has 13 amino acids. Germline CDR1 reads MNHEY; CDR2 reads SVGEGT. V was pared by 2 bases and J by 7 bases, with 2 bases of the junction left unmatched.

The chain joins TRBV27 to TRBJ2-7; D not certain. The CDR3 length is 12 residues. CDR1 and CDR2 from the germline V gene are MNHEY and SMNVEV (reference sequence). V lost 4 bases, J lost 6 bases, and 10 bases lay in between. DNA for the CDR3: TGTGCCAGCAGTTCGCCCGCCGGCGAGCAGTACTTC. Amino acids: CASSSPAGEQYF.

A single count supports this clone. The genes are TRBV3-1 (or the pseudogene TRBV3-2) and TRBJ1-1, with 8 bases aligning to TRBD1. The CDR3 is 12 amino acids. Germline CDR1 is LGHDT and CDR2 is YNNKEL (reference sequence). The ends lost 4 bases at V and 11 bases at J; junction bases unmatched: 6. The CDR3 reads CASSPGQGRAFF. The CDR3 DNA is TGTGCCAGCAGCCCAGGACAGGGACGGGCTTTCTTT.

The chain carries TRBV6-5 and TRBJ1-1; D not certain. V lost 6 bases and J 3 bases, leaving 14 bases between the germline ends. This CDR3 comprises 14 residues. Per the germline V gene, CDR1 is MNHEY and CDR2 is SVGAGI. This CDR3 is CASRPSGQHTEAFF. CDR3 sequence (DNA): TGTGCCAGCAGACCTAGTGGCCAGCACACTGAAGCTTTCTTT.

The rearrangement joins TRBV4-1 to TRBJ1-4, with D possibly matching TRBD1 (5 bases). CDR3 length equals 14 residues. The V gene lost 4 bases and the J gene lost 8 bases, with 14 bases spanning the gap. From germline, CDR1 is MGHRA and CDR2 YSYEKL. DNA of the CDR3: TGCGCCAGCAGCCCATACCGGGGGTTAGAAAAACTGTTTTTT. Its protein product is CASSPYRGLEKLFF.

The chain is built from TRBV4-3 and TRBJ1-2, with D perhaps TRBD1 (6 bases). The CDR3 contains 16 residues. Germline-derived CDR1 and CDR2 are LGHNA and YSLEER. V was trimmed by 4 bases and J by 4 bases, leaving 19 bases between them. The CDR3 protein is CASSPGQTEPLYGYTF. The CDR3 nucleotides are TGCGCCAGCAGCCCCGGACAGACTGAACCGCTCTATGGCTACACCTTC.

The V gene is TRBV20-1, the J gene TRBJ2-4; 15 bases are shared with TRBD2. The germline gives CDR1 DFQATT, CDR2 SNEGSKA (reference sequence). After removal of 3 bases from V and 6 bases from J, the junction contained 3 bases not matched to a gene. The CDR3 consists of 15 residues. The DNA of the CDR3 is TGCAGTGCTAGTCGGACTAGCGGGAGGGGAAACATTCAGTACTTC. Encoded protein: CSASRTSGRGNIQYF.

The chain has TRBV5-4 and TRBJ2-3; the match to TRBD2 covers 11 bases. Germline V gene data show CDR1 as SGHNT and CDR2 as YYREEE (reference sequence). J was trimmed by 2 bases and V by 5 bases; bases with no gene match: 10. CDR3 length equals 17 residues. The CDR3 reads CASSLGLAATYTDTQYF. CDR3 in DNA: TGTGCCAGCAGTCTGGGACTAGCGGCTACCTACACAGATACGCAGTATTTT.

The chain is built from TRBV6-5 and TRBJ2-7; the D is unclear. This CDR3 contains 15 residues. V was shortened by 0 bases and J by 0 bases, with 9 bases between the two germline ends. Germline CDR1 reads MNHEY; CDR2 reads SVGAGI. CDR3 DNA sequence: TGTGCCAGCAGTTACTCTCACGGTCGCTCCTACGAGCAGTACTTC. Translation gives CASSYSHGRSYEQYF.

This chain links TRBV5-8 with TRBJ1-2; TRBD1 agrees at 12 bases. The junction had 8 bases not matched to a gene; V was cut back by 3 bases and J by 5 bases. CDR1 and CDR2 (germline): SGHTS, YDEGEE. The CDR3 spans 16 residues. The CDR3 sequence: CASSWGTGGAYYGYTF. The CDR3 DNA follows: TGTGCCAGCAGCTGGGGGACAGGGGGCGCCTATTATGGCTACACCTTC.

The V call is TRBV10-3, the J call TRBJ2-1, with D perhaps matching TRBD2 (5 bases). Germline lookup yields CDR1 ENHRY and CDR2 SYGVKD. This CDR3 is built from 11 residues. The ends were cut back, 2 bases at V and 10 bases at J, with 6 bases in the middle. CDR3 residues: CAISEPGEQFF. The CDR3 DNA is TGTGCCATCAGTGAGCCGGGAGAGCAGTTCTTC.

The chain recombines TRBV5-6 with TRBJ2-7; no firm D call. Germline V gives CDR1 SGHDT, CDR2 YYEEEE. V was pared by 3 bases and J by 4 bases, with 11 bases between. The CDR3 has 13 amino acids. For the CDR3, the DNA is TGTGCCAGCAGCTACTACGATCCTTACGAGCAGTACTTC. Its protein is CASSYYDPYEQYF.

J is TRBJ1-6 and V is TRBV11-2; D ambiguous. The CDR3 has 15 amino acids. V lost 1 base and J lost 0, with 4 bases in between. Germline V gene lookup returns CDR1 SGHAT and CDR2 FQNNGV. The CDR3 loop is CASSLVYSYNSPLHF. The CDR3 bases are TGTGCCAGCAGCTTAGTATACTCCTATAATTCACCCCTCCACTTT.

CDR3 protein: CASSLGLAGLNTGELFF. In DNA form, the CDR3 reads TGTGCCAGCAGCTTAGGTCTAGCGGGGCTCAACACCGGGGAGCTGTTTTTT. V and J are TRBV7-6 and TRBJ2-2; 9 nucleotides match TRBD2. Germline V lookup: CDR1 SGHVS, CDR2 FNYEAQ. This CDR3 has 17 residues. Trimming cost V 1 base and J 2 bases; bases outside gene matches: 5.

This clone appeared once. This sequence joins TRBV11-3 and TRBJ2-3, with 7 bases aligning to TRBD2. This CDR3 contains 15 residues. Germline CDR1 reads SGHNT; CDR2 reads YENEEA. Trimming removed 1 base from V and 5 bases from J; junction bases left unmatched: 6. CDR3 residues: CASSLGRGRQDTQYF. CDR3 DNA: TGTGCCAGCAGCTTAGGGCGGGGGAGGCAAGATACGCAGTATTTT. Looking up the rest from reference TRBV11-3 and TRBJ2-3 gives the full variable domain: EAGVVQSPRYKIIEKKQPVAFWCNPISGHNTLYWYLQNLGQGPELLIRYENEEAVDDSQLPKDRFSAERLKGVDSTLKIQPAELGDSAVYLCASSLGRGRQDTQYFGPGTRLTVL.

This chain's CDR3 is CASSLAERGRETFF. The CDR3 nucleotides read TGCGCCAGCAGCTTGGCCGAGAGAGGCAGGGAAACTTTCTTT. This chain links TRBV5-1 with TRBJ1-1; D perhaps matches TRBD1 (5 bases). Germline V gene sequence: CDR1 SGHRS, CDR2 YFSETQ. The V gene lost 0 bases and the J gene lost 12 bases, with 18 bases spanning the gap. The CDR3 is 14 residues long. The variable domain in full, completed from reference TRBV5-1 and TRBJ1-1, reads KAGVTQTPRYLIKTRGQQVTLSCSPISGHRSVSWYQQTPGQGLQFLFEYFSETQRNKGNFPGRFSGRQFSNSRSEMNVSTLELGDSALYLCASSLAERGRETFFGQGTRLTVV.

The rearrangement uses TRBV5-6 and TRBJ1-1; unclear D gene. Trimming took 4 bases from V and 1 from J, leaving 2 bases between them. CDR3 length equals 11 residues. The germline V gene has CDR1 SGHDT and CDR2 YYEEEE. CDR3 region: CASSQNTEAFF. The DNA for the CDR3 is TGTGCCAGCAGCCAGAACACTGAAGCTTTCTTT.

V is TRBV11-2 and J is TRBJ2-7; D is ambiguous. V was pared by 1 base and J by 3 bases, with 10 bases between. In germline, CDR1 is SGHAT, CDR2 FQNNGV. The CDR3 extends over 14 amino acids. The CDR3 region has the DNA TGTGCCAGCAGCTTAGCATACAGCCGCTACGAGCAGTACTTC. This sequence encodes CASSLAYSRYEQYF.

The chain joins TRBV5-1 to TRBJ2-5; TRBD2 agrees at 7 bases. Germline CDR1 SGHRS, CDR2 YFSETQ. There are 17 residues in the CDR3. With V trimmed by 4 bases and J by 0 bases, 12 bases remained unmatched. CDR3 in amino acids: CASSPGVGGSYQETQYF. Here the CDR3 DNA reads TGCGCCAGCAGCCCCGGAGTCGGCGGGAGTTACCAAGAGACCCAGTACTTC.

This chain uses TRBV20-1 with TRBJ2-3; D remains ambiguous. The CDR3 covers 10 residues. V lost 4 bases to trimming and J lost 3 bases, with 2 bases between them. Germline V gene sequence: CDR1 DFQATT, CDR2 SNEGSKA (reference sequence). The CDR3 nucleotides are TGCAGTGCTACGACAGATACGCAGTATTTT. It specifies CSATTDTQYF.

V usage is TRBV28 and J usage is TRBJ2-1, with TRBD2 matching 7 bases. Trimming took 7 bases from V and 5 from J; bases not matched to a gene: 8. Germline CDR1 is MDHEN and CDR2 is SYDVKM. The CDR3 consists of 14 residues. The CDR3 region is CASTQRGIDNEQFF. The CDR3 DNA follows: TGTGCCAGCACCCAGCGGGGCATCGACAATGAGCAGTTCTTC. The full variable domain, completed using reference TRBV28 and TRBJ2-1, is DVKVTQSSRYLVKRTGEKVFLECVQDMDHENMFWYRQDPGLGLRLIYFSYDVKMKEKGDIPEGYSVSREKKERFSLILESASTNQTSMYLCASTQRGIDNEQFFGPGTRLTVL.

As to this clone: The sample carries other DNA sequences with the same CDR3. The DNA for the CDR3 is TGTGCCAGCAGGGGGGGACAGGGGGCTACTGAAGCTTTCTTT. Its translation: CASRGGQGATEAFF. The V gene is TRBV2, the J gene TRBJ1-1, with 12 nucleotides matching TRBD1. Germline loops: CDR1 SNHLY, CDR2 FYNNEI. This CDR3 has 14 amino acids. Trimming cost V 6 bases and J 5 bases; bases outside gene matches: 4. Combining the CDR3 with reference TRBV2 and TRBJ1-1 gives the whole variable domain EPEVTQTPSHQVTQMGQEVILRCVPISNHLYFYWYRQILGQKVEFLVSFYNNEISEKSEIFDDQFSVERPDGSNFTLKIRSTKLEDSAMYFCASRGGQGATEAFFGQGTRLTVV.

The CDR3, as DNA: TGTGCCAGCAGCCCTGGACAGACCAGCACAGATACGCAGTATTTT. It translates to CASSPGQTSTDTQYF. The chain recombines TRBV5-8 with TRBJ2-3; a weak D match, TRBD1 (6 bases). The germline V gene encodes CDR1 SGHTS and CDR2 YDEGEE. V lost 4 bases, J lost 0 bases, and 12 bases lay in between. The CDR3 covers 15 residues.

The chain carries TRBV6-5 and TRBJ2-7; 8 bases agree with TRBD1. V was clipped by 4 bases and J by 6 bases; unmatched bases: 11. The germline gives CDR1 MNHEY, CDR2 SVGAGI. The CDR3 totals 15 residues. As DNA, the CDR3 is TGTGCCAGCAGTTCCCTCGGACAGGGACGGGGCGAGCAGTACTTC. Its translation: CASSSLGQGRGEQYF.